This T cell receptor beta chain was sequenced for a study of shared clonotypes between healthy human individuals. CD8 cells classed as naive were CD45RO-negative and positively selected for CCR7, excluding terminally differentiated effector memory CD45RA+ cells. This CDR3 has 12 residues. Germline CDR1 reads SGHTA; CDR2 reads FQGTGA. V shed 5 bases and J shed 5 bases, with 8 bases lying between them. Clones were sequenced by immunoSEQ multiplex PCR, and TCRdb holds only the in-frame ones, with some missing. The sample yields about 2,200,000 clones, approximately 94% seen once. The source of this sequence is a man between 18 and 29 years old in good health. Some clones in this sample may be carry-over from other donors' samples. The chain joins TRBV7-3 to TRBJ2-3; maybe TRBD1 (5 bases). Sequenced: naive CD8+ T cells from PBMCs. The CDR3 nucleotides are TGTGCCAGCAGCCTCGACAGAGATACGCAGTATTTT. Translation gives CASSLDRDTQYF.